The 31 T cell receptor beta chains below come from one sample, sequenced in a study of patients and donors after allogeneic stem cell transplantation. TCRdb ran MiXCR on the RT-PCR reads and lists one entry per CDR3 protein. The sample contains around 82,000 distinct CDR3 sequences, 4% to 5% of which appear only once. The source material was blood, either unsorted or a sorted T cell fraction (not recorded which). The origin of the receptors is a human donor who was either an allogeneic HSCT recipient or a stem cell or donor lymphocyte infusion donor (not recorded which). It is not recorded whose cells these are; they may come from a transplant donor.

Many counts were recorded for this clonotype. V is TRBV20-1 and J is TRBJ2-1; D not resolved. The germline gives CDR1 DFQATT, CDR2 SNEGSKA (reference sequence). V lost 3 bases, J lost 5 bases, and 11 bases lay in between. The CDR3 covers 13 residues. The chain's CDR3 is CSASASSHNEQFF. As DNA, the CDR3 is TGCAGTGCTAGCGCCTCGTCCCACAATGAGCAGTTCTTC.

This clonotype was detected ten times or more. The genes are TRBV5-1 and TRBJ2-4; D not resolved. Between the trimmed V and J ends, which lost 0 bases and 10 bases, there was a span of 8 bases. The germline CDR1 and CDR2 sequences are SGHRS and YFSETQ. There are 12 residues in the CDR3. This CDR3 reads CASSLGVMIQYF. CDR3 nucleotides: TGCGCCAGCAGCTTGGGGGTTATGATTCAGTACTTC.

This clonotype was observed at least ten times. The chain combines TRBV5-1 with TRBJ2-3, with D unresolved. V was pared by 3 bases and J by 7 bases, with 6 bases between. Germline lookup yields CDR1 SGHRS and CDR2 YFSETQ. The CDR3 length is 11 residues. CDR3 sequence: CASSSVNTQYF. CDR3 coding DNA: TGCGCCAGCAGCTCTGTAAATACGCAGTATTTT.

This chain links TRBV20-1 with TRBJ1-6, with 8 positions matching TRBD1. The ends lost 2 bases at V and 7 bases at J; junction bases unmatched: 7. Germline V CDR1 and CDR2: DFQATT, SNEGSKA (reference sequence). This CDR3 has 15 amino acids. CDR3 residues: CSARSVGTGNSPLHF. CDR3 nucleotides: TGCAGTGCTAGAAGTGTAGGGACAGGCAATTCACCCCTCCACTTT.

The chain uses TRBV10-3 and TRBJ2-3, with D perhaps TRBD1 (5 bases). Trimming took 1 base from V and 3 from J, leaving 14 bases between them. Looked up from germline, CDR1 is ENHRY and CDR2 is SYGVKD. CDR3 length: 16 residues. The CDR3, as DNA: TGTGCCATCAGTGAGTTCAGGGAACCTACGACAGATACGCAGTATTTT. As protein: CAISEFREPTTDTQYF.

On this clonotype: This could be a read error, since a much larger clone is one nucleotide away. V gene TRBV10-3 combines with J gene TRBJ2-1; D ambiguous. The germline CDR1 and CDR2 sequences are ENHRY and SYGVKD. The CDR3 covers 13 residues. The CDR3 is CAFSESGYNEQFF. The CDR3 DNA follows: TGTGCCTTCAGTGAGTCCGGCTACAATGAGCAGTTCTTC.

This clonotype appeared a few times. CDR3 nucleotide sequence: TGTGCCAGCAGCTGGGACGGGGCAAGCAATCAGCCCCAGCATTTT. Protein sequence: CASSWDGASNQPQHF. This chain uses TRBV11-2 with TRBJ1-5, with D possibly being TRBD1 (5 bases). The germline V and J ends were trimmed by 4 bases and 1 base, with 11 bases remaining between them. The CDR3 is 15 amino acids. The germline gives CDR1 SGHAT, CDR2 FQNNGV.

This clonotype was detected many times. The J gene is TRBJ2-2, the V gene TRBV7-8, with D perhaps TRBD2 (6 bases). Germline values: CDR1 SGHVS, CDR2 FQNEAQ. This CDR3 region has 16 residues. V lost 4 bases and J 6 bases, leaving 18 bases between the germline ends. The CDR3 nucleotides read TGTGCCAGCAGCTCCGCGGGGCCCCTCGTTTCCGGGGAGCTGTTTTTT. Translation gives CASSSAGPLVSGELFF. Using reference TRBV7-8 and TRBJ2-2 for the parts outside the CDR3, the full variable domain is GAGVSQSPRYKVAKRGQDVALRCDPISGHVSLFWYQQALGQGPEFLTYFQNEAQLDKSGLPSDRFFAERPEGSVSTLKIQRTQQEDSAVYLCASSSAGPLVSGELFFGEGSRLTVL.

The sample holds many counts of this clonotype. The genes are TRBV7-2 and TRBJ2-7; 9 bases line up with TRBD1. This CDR3 has 15 amino acids. CDR1 is SGHTA, CDR2 FQGNSA, per germline. Trimming took 1 base from V and 3 from J; bases not matched to a gene: 4. Here the CDR3 reads CASSLGGTGLYEQYF. The CDR3 nucleotides are TGTGCCAGCAGCTTAGGAGGGACAGGGCTCTACGAGCAGTACTTC.

This clonotype was found many times. The J gene is TRBJ2-7, the V gene TRBV7-8; TRBD2 matches at 10 bases. Trimming took 0 bases from V and 6 from J; bases not matched to a gene: 8. Germline V gives CDR1 SGHVS, CDR2 FQNEAQ. The CDR3 covers 16 residues. The CDR3 coding sequence is TGTGCCAGCAGCTTAGCCCCTAGCGGGAGAAGGGGCGAGCAGTACTTC. It encodes CASSLAPSGRRGEQYF.

This clonotype rates as medium-sized. The gene calls are TRBV25-1 and TRBJ2-1, with 11 nucleotides matching TRBD2. J was trimmed by 8 bases and V by 4 bases; bases with no gene match: 4. The CDR3 spans 14 residues. From germline, CDR1 is MGHDK and CDR2 SYGVNS. The CDR3 DNA reads as TGTGCCAGCAGTGCTAGCGGGAGGTCCGATGAGCAGTTCTTC. Encoded protein: CASSASGRSDEQFF. Drawing the rest from reference TRBV25-1 and TRBJ2-1, the complete variable domain is EADIYQTPRYLVIGTGKKITLECSQTMGHDKMYWYQQDPGMELHLIHYSYGVNSTEKGDLSSESTVSRIRTEHFPLTLESARPSHTSQYLCASSASGRSDEQFFGPGTRLTVL.

In this sample, this clonotype turned up many times. The V gene is TRBV20-1, the J gene TRBJ2-1; 11 bases are shared with TRBD1. The V segment lost 6 bases and the J segment 1 base; nucleotides outside the gene matches: 11. This CDR3 has 17 amino acids. The germline V gene has CDR1 DFQATT and CDR2 SNEGSKA (reference sequence). CDR3 in amino acids: CSADGQGAIPSYNEQFF. CDR3 nucleotides: TGCAGTGCCGACGGACAGGGGGCTATTCCTTCCTACAATGAGCAGTTCTTC.

This clonotype was found many times. The chain has TRBV21-1 and TRBJ2-4; the D call TRBD1 from the table was never checked on the DNA. TRBV21-1 counts as a pseudogene. This CDR3 is built from 18 residues. The CDR3 DNA follows: TGTGCCAGCAGCACTTCGGCGGAGACAGAACTAGCCAAAAACATTCAGTACTTC. Protein: CASSTSAETELAKNIQYF.

This clonotype was counted at least ten times. The rearrangement joins TRBV19 to TRBJ1-6; 7 nucleotides line up with TRBD1. Trimming at V came to 10 bases and at J to 10 bases, leaving 13 bases not matched to a gene. The germline CDR1 and CDR2 sequences are LNHDA and SQIVND (reference sequence). This CDR3 is 14 amino acids long. CDR3 in DNA: TGTGCCACCTCCGACAGGGCTCCTGGGTCACCCCTCCACTTT. It codes for CATSDRAPGSPLHF.

This clonotype was counted at least ten times. The CDR3 nucleotides are TGCAGTGCCCAAGCGGGAGCTGGAGATACGCAGTATTTT. Protein product: CSAQAGAGDTQYF. The chain links TRBV20-1 to TRBJ2-3, with 8 bases identical to TRBD2. The junction had 7 bases not matched to a gene; V was cut back by 6 bases and J by 5 bases. The CDR3 runs 13 residues. The germline CDR1 and CDR2 sequences are DFQATT and SNEGSKA (reference sequence).

This clonotype was detected many times. The chain has TRBV4-1 and TRBJ2-3; possibly TRBD2 for D (6 bases). The CDR3 loop spans 14 amino acids. V was clipped by 6 bases and J by 3 bases, with 13 bases between them. Germline loops: CDR1 MGHRA, CDR2 YSYEKL. CDR3 sequence reads: CASRSGSGTDTQYF. CDR3 DNA sequence: TGCGCCAGCAGATCTGGGAGCGGGACAGATACGCAGTATTTT.

This clonotype was counted many times. The gene calls are TRBV25-1 and TRBJ2-5, with TRBD1 identical over 9 bases. V shed 4 bases and J 7 bases; nucleotides not matched to a gene: 1. The CDR3 is 12 residues long. The germline V gene encodes CDR1 MGHDK and CDR2 SYGVNS. The chain's CDR3 is CASSGGQGTQYF. CDR3 DNA sequence: TGTGCCAGCAGTGGGGGACAGGGGACCCAGTACTTC. The variable domain in full, completed from reference TRBV25-1 and TRBJ2-5, reads EADIYQTPRYLVIGTGKKITLECSQTMGHDKMYWYQQDPGMELHLIHYSYGVNSTEKGDLSSESTVSRIRTEHFPLTLESARPSHTSQYLCASSGGQGTQYFGPGTRLLVL.

There are many counts of this clonotype. The chain carries TRBV6-6 and TRBJ2-5; D unclear. Germline CDR1 MNHNY, CDR2 SVGAGI (reference sequence). The CDR3 spans 13 residues. Trimming pared 3 bases from V and 4 bases from J, leaving 9 bases between. CDR3: CASSYSLGETQYF. The CDR3 region has the DNA TGTGCCAGCAGTTATTCCTTGGGAGAGACCCAGTACTTC.

Turning to this clonotype: A much larger clone lies a single base off, so this may be a read error. The CDR3 sequence is CASIFGTGFDQPQHF. The CDR3 nucleotides are TGTGCCAGCATCTTCGGGACAGGGTTCGATCAGCCCCAGCATTTT. The V gene is TRBV7-9, the J gene TRBJ1-5; TRBD1 matches at 9 bases. CDR1 and CDR2 (germline): SEHNR, FQNEAQ (reference sequence). With 7 bases clipped from V and 5 bases from J, the junction kept 9 bases outside the gene matches. This CDR3 contains 15 residues.

This clonotype appeared many times. CDR3 nucleotide sequence: TGTGCCAGCAGCGGCCGGACCGCCGGGGAGCTGTTTTTT. Translation: CASSGRTAGELFF. The chain carries TRBV7-8 and TRBJ2-2; no clear D gene. Trimming removed 5 bases from V and 6 bases from J, with 10 bases in between. CDR3 length: 13 amino acids. Germline V gives CDR1 SGHVS, CDR2 FQNEAQ.

This clonotype was observed at least ten times. The chain employs TRBV5-1 and TRBJ2-1; D gene ambiguous. Germline V CDR1 and CDR2: SGHRS, YFSETQ. Between the trimmed V and J ends, which lost 4 bases and 5 bases, there was a span of 4 bases. This CDR3 spans 11 amino acids. CDR3 sequence reads: CASSVDNEQFF. Here the CDR3 DNA reads TGCGCCAGCAGCGTGGACAATGAGCAGTTCTTC.

This clonotype occurred many times. The chain joins TRBV18 to TRBJ1-5; no definite D call. From germline, CDR1 is KGHSH and CDR2 LQKENI. The CDR3 totals 13 residues. V lost 4 bases to trimming and J lost 3 bases, with 7 bases between them. The CDR3 bases are TGTGCCAGCTCACAGTCAGCCAATCAGCCCCAGCATTTT. Protein product: CASSQSANQPQHF.

The sample holds many counts of this clonotype. The chain has TRBV9 and TRBJ2-3; the D gene is possibly TRBD2 (5 bases). The CDR3 contains 16 residues. CDR1 is SGDLS and CDR2 is YYNGEE in the germline V gene. The germline V and J ends were trimmed by 2 bases and 0 bases, with 13 bases remaining between them. The CDR3: CASSVSSLYSTDTQYF. CDR3 nucleotide sequence: TGTGCCAGCAGCGTCTCTAGCCTTTATAGCACAGATACGCAGTATTTT. The full variable domain, completed using reference TRBV9 and TRBJ2-3, is DSGVTQTPKHLITATGQRVTLRCSPRSGDLSVYWYQQSLDQGLQFLIQYYNGEERAKGNILERFSAQQFPDLHSELNLSSLELGDSALYFCASSVSSLYSTDTQYFGPGTRLTVL.

This clonotype was detected a few times. The junction does not match germline at one end; this may be a read error. The chain couples TRBV29-1 to TRBJ2-4, with D possibly being TRBD1 (5 bases). This CDR3 contains 14 residues. Looked up from germline, CDR1 is SQVTM and CDR2 is ANQGSEA. CDR3: CSVDVWQGRNIRYF. The CDR3 bases are TGCAGCGTTGATGTATGGCAGGGCAGAAACATTCGGTACTTC.

The sample holds many counts of this clonotype. The rearrangement uses TRBV5-1 and TRBJ1-5; D is perhaps TRBD1 (5 bases). V lost 5 bases and J lost 3, with 12 bases in between. CDR1 is SGHRS, CDR2 YFSETQ, per germline. This CDR3 contains 14 residues. The CDR3 nucleotides read TGCGCCAGCAGTGTCGACAGTAACAATCAGCCCCAGCATTTT. As protein: CASSVDSNNQPQHF.

The chain joins TRBV7-8 to TRBJ1-1, with a tentative D call TRBD1 (5 bases). The CDR3 is made up of 14 amino acids. Trimming shortened V by 5 bases and J by 4 bases, and 14 bases separated the two germline ends. Germline V gene sequence: CDR1 SGHVS, CDR2 FQNEAQ. CDR3 coding DNA: TGTGCCAGCAGCCCTGTAAGGGGTGGCACTGAAGCTTTCTTT. Translation: CASSPVRGGTEAFF.

This clonotype was detected ten times or more. The V and J genes are TRBV5-4 and TRBJ1-1, with D possibly matching TRBD1 (5 bases). V gave up 0 bases and J gave up 3 bases, with 12 bases separating them. CDR3 length: 15 residues. Germline CDR1 SGHNT, CDR2 YYREEE (reference sequence). CDR3 sequence: CASSLAGGLDTEAFF. CDR3 DNA: TGTGCCAGCAGCTTGGCGGGGGGGTTGGACACTGAAGCTTTCTTT.

In this sample, this clonotype turned up many times. The chain recombines TRBV27 with TRBJ1-1; the D is unclear. Trimming stripped 4 bases from V and 0 bases from J, with 21 bases between. CDR3 length: 18 residues. From germline, CDR1 is MNHEY and CDR2 SMNVEV (reference sequence). In DNA, the CDR3 is TGTGCCAGCAGTTCTGGGCGGAAGGGTCTTCTAATGAACACTGAAGCTTTCTTT. Its protein is CASSSGRKGLLMNTEAFF.

This clonotype has at least ten counts. This chain's CDR3 is CSASRTSGGYEQFF. The CDR3 DNA reads TGCAGTGCTAGCCGAACTAGCGGGGGCTATGAGCAGTTCTTC. The chain combines TRBV20-1 with TRBJ2-1; 11 bases align to TRBD2. V was pared by 3 bases and J by 8 bases, with 6 bases of the junction left unmatched. The CDR3 totals 14 residues. Germline V lookup: CDR1 DFQATT, CDR2 SNEGSKA (reference sequence).

This clonotype was detected many times. This chain links TRBV5-4 with TRBJ1-2; no firm D call. This CDR3 is 13 amino acids long. Between the trimmed V and J ends, which lost 1 base and 6 bases, there was a span of 10 bases. Germline CDR1 SGHNT, CDR2 YYREEE (reference sequence). DNA of the CDR3: TGTGCCAGCAGCTTGAATGCCCGGGATGGCTACACCTTC. It specifies CASSLNARDGYTF.

This clonotype was seen many times. The chain uses TRBV2 and TRBJ2-7; TRBD1 matches 8 bases. The CDR3 is 14 residues long. The V segment lost 6 bases and the J segment 0 bases; nucleotides outside the gene matches: 4. The germline CDR1 and CDR2 sequences are SNHLY and FYNNEI. CDR3 DNA sequence: TGTGCCAGCAGGAAACAGGGGGTCTCCTACGAGCAGTACTTC. Translating it yields CASRKQGVSYEQYF.